This is a list of T cell receptor beta chains from one sample in a study of CD8 T cells in ankylosing spondylitis. MiXCR, run by TCRdb on the 5' RACE reads, gives a single entry per CDR3 protein. The table has 750,000 to 850,000 distinct CDR3 sequences, 12% seen once. Sequenced input: blood, either unsorted or a sorted T cell fraction (not recorded which). The receptors originated from a male donor with ankylosing spondylitis. The CDR3 runs from the conserved cysteine through the conserved F or W. A D gene is named only where the DNA matches it firmly. Not every row has a clone size; where given, it reads once, few, many or a size class.

CDR3,DNA,D,size,J,length,V
CASSLRDSPLFF,TGTGCCAGCAGTCTCCGGGACAGCCCTCTGTTCTTC,TRBD1,NA,TRBJ2-1,12,TRBV6-6
CASSQDAGEVSGELFF,TGTGCCAGCAGCCAAGATGCGGGAGAGGTTTCCGGGGAGCTGTTTTTT,TRBD2,NA,TRBJ2-2,16,TRBV4-2
CASSQRRSNEQFF,TGTGCCAGCAGCCAGCGACGGAGCAATGAGCAGTTCTTC,NA,NA,TRBJ2-1,13,TRBV3-1
CSGRGTSGGYNEQFF,TGCAGCGGCAGGGGCACTAGCGGGGGCTACAATGAGCAGTTCTTC,TRBD2,NA,TRBJ2-1,15,TRBV29-1
CASSSRQGGPLNF,TGTGCCAGCAGTTCCCGCCAGGGTGGCCCCCTGAACTTC,NA,NA,TRBJ2-7,13,TRBV6-6
CASSFLAPNTGELFF,TGCGCCAGCAGCTTTCTAGCGCCGAACACCGGGGAGCTGTTTTTT,NA,few,TRBJ2-2,15,TRBV5-1
CATSREQFPYNEQFF,TGTGCCACCAGCAGGGAGCAGTTCCCGTACAATGAGCAGTTCTTC,NA,many,TRBJ2-1,15,TRBV15
CASSQDTDRRQFF,TGCGCCAGCAGCCAAGATACGGACCGGCGGCAGTTCTTC,NA,few,TRBJ2-1,13,TRBV4-3
CSAPPGQGVMEQYF,TGCAGTGCCCCCCCCGGACAGGGGGTAATGGAGCAGTACTTC,TRBD1,many,TRBJ2-7,14,TRBV20-1
CSARPPGGQGASEQYF,TGCAGTGCTAGACCCCCGGGAGGACAGGGGGCTTCCGAGCAGTACTTC,TRBD1,few,TRBJ2-7,16,TRBV20-1
CASSRGYYTQETQYF,TGTGCCAGCAGCCGTGGATATTATACCCAAGAGACCCAGTACTTC,NA,many,TRBJ2-5,15,TRBV5-8
CASSGRTGGTSNQPQHF,TGTGCCAGCAGTGGTCGGACAGGGGGGACTAGCAATCAGCCCCAGCATTTT,TRBD1,many,TRBJ1-5,17,TRBV12-3/TRBV12-4
CSAETAMNTEAFF,TGCAGTGCTGAGACGGCTATGAACACTGAAGCTTTCTTT,NA,few,TRBJ1-1,13,TRBV20-1
CAILQGGGFGYTF,TGTGCCATCCTACAGGGCGGGGGCTTTGGCTACACCTTC,NA,few,TRBJ1-2,13,TRBV10-3
CASRLTSGGVGEQFF,TGTGCCAGCAGGCTGACTAGCGGGGGAGTAGGTGAGCAGTTCTTC,TRBD2,many,TRBJ2-1,15,TRBV12-3/TRBV12-4
CATSKPGTTRNTGELFF,TGTGCCACCAGCAAACCCGGGACCACCAGAAACACCGGGGAGCTGTTTTTT,NA,NA,TRBJ2-2,17,TRBV24-1
CATHRNRYNEQFF,TGTGCCACCCACCGGAACAGGTACAATGAGCAGTTCTTC,NA,NA,TRBJ2-1,13,TRBV7-2
CSGEGGYNEQFF,TGCAGTGGGGAAGGGGGGTACAATGAGCAGTTCTTC,NA,many,TRBJ2-1,12,TRBV20-1
CSARTSGMVEQYF,TGCAGTGCTAGGACTAGCGGGATGGTAGAGCAGTACTTC,TRBD2,NA,TRBJ2-7,13,TRBV20-1
CASSPFGRGLLNTEAFF,TGTGCCAGCAGCCCTTTCGGCAGGGGCTTGCTGAACACTGAAGCTTTCTTT,NA,many,TRBJ1-1,17,TRBV9
CASSLAKGTSLDEQFF,TGCGCCAGCAGCTTGGCCAAAGGAACTAGCCTGGATGAGCAGTTCTTC,NA,NA,TRBJ2-1,16,TRBV5-1
CASSLAGIGYTF,TGTGCCAGCAGTTTAGCAGGGATTGGCTACACCTTC,NA,NA,TRBJ1-2,12,TRBV27
CASSPFIPRGLDLNTQYF,TGTGCCAGCAGCCCGTTCATACCTCGGGGTCTAGATTTGAATACGCAGTATTTT,NA,few,TRBJ2-3,18,TRBV27
CASSAVLNTGELFF,TGTGCCAGCAGTGCCGTCCTTAACACCGGGGAGCTGTTTTTT,NA,many,TRBJ2-2,14,TRBV6-1
CASSLAPGWFATNEQFF,TGTGCCAGCAGCTTAGCTCCCGGCTGGTTTGCTACCAATGAGCAGTTCTTC,NA,NA,TRBJ2-1,17,TRBV7-2
CASSEQRGQEKAFF,TGTGCCAGCAGTGAACAAAGAGGACAGGAGAAAGCTTTCTTT,TRBD1,NA,TRBJ1-1,14,TRBV6-1
CASSLTSGTFNEQFF,TGTGCCAGCAGCCTTACTAGCGGAACTTTCAATGAGCAGTTCTTC,TRBD2,many,TRBJ2-1,15,TRBV7-2